This T cell receptor beta chain was identified during a study of CD8+CD57+ T cells in acquired aplastic anemia. Across the study: In CD4+ cells, healthy donors produced an average of around 11 million reads. Notes on the study in general: Found in both controls and patients were twenty-nine CD8+ CDR3 sequences.

This clonotype was observed at least ten times. Its antigen remains unidentified. V shed 3 bases and J shed 1 base, with 10 bases lying between them. CDR1 is SGHRS, CDR2 YFSETQ, per germline. The CDR3 length is 14 residues. Profiling that covered TCR beta VDJ and CDR3 relied on genomic DNA as its template. TCRdb reprocessed the reads via MiXCR and lists one record per CDR3 protein. The data contain hundreds of thousands of distinct CDR3 sequences, roughly 64% of them singletons. Sequencing input: sorted CD4+, CD8+, or CD8+CD57+ T cells (not recorded which) from PBMCs. This clonotype was sampled from a human donor in good health, serving as a control. V usage is TRBV5-1 and J usage is TRBJ1-1, with D uncertain. CDR3 amino acids: CASSSWEQNTEAFF. DNA of the CDR3: TGCGCCAGCAGCTCCTGGGAACAGAACACTGAAGCTTTCTTT.